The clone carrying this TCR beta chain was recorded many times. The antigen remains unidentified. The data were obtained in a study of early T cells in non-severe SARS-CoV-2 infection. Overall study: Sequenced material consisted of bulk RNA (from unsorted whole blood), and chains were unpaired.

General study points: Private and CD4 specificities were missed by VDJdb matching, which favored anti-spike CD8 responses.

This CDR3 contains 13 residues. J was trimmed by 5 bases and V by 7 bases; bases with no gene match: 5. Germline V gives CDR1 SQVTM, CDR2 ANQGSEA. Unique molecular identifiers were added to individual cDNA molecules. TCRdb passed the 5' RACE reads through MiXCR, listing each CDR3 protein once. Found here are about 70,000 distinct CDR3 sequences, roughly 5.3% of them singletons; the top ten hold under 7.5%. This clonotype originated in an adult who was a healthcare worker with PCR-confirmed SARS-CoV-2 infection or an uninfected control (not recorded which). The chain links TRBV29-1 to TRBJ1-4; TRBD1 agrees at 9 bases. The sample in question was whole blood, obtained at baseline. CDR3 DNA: TGCAGCGCTAGGGGGACAGGGAATGAAAAACTGTTTTTT. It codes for CSARGTGNEKLFF. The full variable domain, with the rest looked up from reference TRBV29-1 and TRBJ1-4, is SAVISQKPSRDICQRGTSLTIQCQVDSQVTMMFWYRQQPGQSLTLIATANQGSEATYESGFVIDKFPISRPNLTFSTLTVSNMSPEDSSIYLCSARGTGNEKLFFGSGTQLSVL.